This TCR beta chain was recovered during a study of T cell changes during pregnancy in multiple sclerosis. The V gene's germline CDR1 is MGHRA and CDR2 YSYEKL. The length of the CDR3 is 14 residues. V lost 0 bases and J lost 4, with 7 bases in between. Clones were read by immunoSEQ multiplex PCR, and TCRdb kept only the in-frame ones, dropping some. The sample gives some 14,000 clones, 85% to 95% of which show up once; around 2.8% is in the top ten. The sample consisted of peripheral blood, taken in the second trimester of pregnancy. The sequence came from a female donor in good health, enrolled as a control in a pregnancy study. This chain connects TRBV4-1 to TRBJ2-4; D may be TRBD1 (5 bases). CDR3 coding DNA: TGCGCCAGCAGCCAAGAAGGGGTTAAAAACATTCAGTACTTC. It is translated as CASSQEGVKNIQYF.